This T cell receptor (beta chain) was captured in a study of T-cell memory formation after mild COVID-19. From the 5' RACE reads, TCRdb called clonotypes with MiXCR, one entry per CDR3 protein. This repertoire shows around 390,000 distinct CDR3 sequences, about 16% found once; its top ten account for around a fifth. Sequencing was done on a sample of PBMCs or a T cell subset sorted from them (not recorded which). This receptor was taken from a man between 18 and 35 years old who had mild COVID-19 (a few samples of this study predate the infection). Cell type and time point are not known.

CDR3 amino acids: CASSLDRWRTEAFF. DNA of the CDR3: TGTGCCAGCAGCTTAGACAGGTGGCGGACTGAAGCTTTCTTT. The chain joins TRBV7-9 to TRBJ1-1; D perhaps matches TRBD1 (5 bases). Per germline, CDR1 SEHNR and CDR2 FQNEAQ (reference sequence). V shed 1 base and J shed 5 bases, with 11 bases lying between them. CDR3 length equals 14 residues. Filled out from reference TRBV7-9 and TRBJ1-1, the complete variable domain reads DTGVSQNPRHKITKRGQNVTFRCDPISEHNRLYWYRQTLGQGPEFLTYFQNEAQLEKSRLLSDRFSAERPKGSFSTLEIQRTEQGDSAMYLCASSLDRWRTEAFFGQGTRLTVV.